Each of the 3 T cell receptor beta chains below was sequenced from the same sample in a study of T cell changes during pregnancy in multiple sclerosis. Measured with immunoSEQ multiplex PCR; TCRdb has only the in-frame clones, and not every one. In the table there are around 58,000 clones, under 95% of which are singletons. The material was CD4+ T cells from peripheral blood mononuclear cells, obtained after pregnancy. The receptors come from a female donor in good health, enrolled as a control in a pregnancy study.

This clone has only one observation. The genes are TRBV7-3 and TRBJ2-7; the match to TRBD2 covers 7 bases. The CDR3 contains 15 residues. V shed 1 base, J shed 2 bases, and the junction held 5 bases outside the gene matches. Germline assignment: CDR1 SGHTA and CDR2 FQGTGA. The CDR3 is CASSLKAGPTYEQYF. The CDR3, as DNA: TGTGCCAGCAGCTTAAAAGCGGGGCCCACCTACGAGCAGTACTTC.

V and J are TRBV5-1 and TRBJ1-1; 9 nucleotides agree with TRBD1. V shed 4 bases and J 5 bases; nucleotides not matched to a gene: 9. Looked up from germline, CDR1 is SGHRS and CDR2 is YFSETQ. The CDR3 is made up of 15 amino acids. In nucleotides, the CDR3 is TGCGCCAGCAGCCTAACCGGGACAGGGAGGACTGAAGCTTTCTTT. Translation gives CASSLTGTGRTEAFF.

The chain is built from TRBV4-1 and TRBJ2-7; D possibly corresponds to TRBD2 (6 bases). The CDR3 spans 18 residues. V lost 0 bases and J lost 4, with 22 bases in between. Germline CDR1 reads MGHRA; CDR2 reads YSYEKL. In DNA form, the CDR3 reads TGCGCCAGCAGCCAAGACCAGGGCGGGATCCTCGTGAGGTACGAGCAGTACTTC. Translating it yields CASSQDQGGILVRYEQYF.